This T cell receptor (beta chain) was sequenced for a study of human T cells and chemical hapten exposure. As for the study in general: Each patch test put 0.01% DPC on the upper back, and results were read at 6 days.

This clonotype has a handful of counts. TCRdb ran MiXCR on the RACE reads and lists one entry per CDR3 protein. This table has approximately 79,000 distinct CDR3 sequences, about 9.4% appearing once. Time point in this sample: patch test 1, 2 weeks after DPC sensitization. Treatment: therapeutic diphenylcyclopropenone sensitization with weekly scalp DPC. Whole blood that had not been fractionated was the source of extracted total RNA. Germline V gene lookup returns CDR1 ENHRY and CDR2 SYGVKD. This CDR3 spans 14 amino acids. The V gene lost 0 bases and the J gene lost 6 bases, with 8 bases spanning the gap.

Sequences were derived from whole blood, sampled in connection with sensitization to the hapten diphenylcyclopropenone (DPC). The source is a woman aged 50 to 65 with alopecia areata. Some clones in this sample may be carry-over from other donors' samples. The chain recombines TRBV10-3 with TRBJ2-2; the D gene is possibly TRBD1 (5 bases). DNA of the CDR3: TGTGCCATCAGTGAGTCGAAAGGGGCCGGGGAGCTGTTTTTT. Its translation is CAISESKGAGELFF.